The present T cell receptor (beta chain) was sequenced within a study of identical twins. Each CDR3 protein is one row after TCRdb ran MiXCR on the 5' RACE reads. The data hold some 1,600,000 distinct CDR3 sequences, with 25% to 35% observed a single time. Sequenced sample: cord blood. The origin of this receptor is a newborn girl in good health.

CDR3 sequence reads: CASSQEGRGLFF. The CDR3 DNA reads as TGTGCCAGCAGCCAAGAAGGCAGGGGGCTGTTCTTC. V usage is TRBV3-1 and J usage is TRBJ2-1; TRBD1 matches at 8 bases. Germline CDR1 is LGHDT and CDR2 is YNNKEL (reference sequence). This CDR3 contains 12 residues. The trim removed 0 bases at V and 15 bases at J, leaving 4 bases unmatched.